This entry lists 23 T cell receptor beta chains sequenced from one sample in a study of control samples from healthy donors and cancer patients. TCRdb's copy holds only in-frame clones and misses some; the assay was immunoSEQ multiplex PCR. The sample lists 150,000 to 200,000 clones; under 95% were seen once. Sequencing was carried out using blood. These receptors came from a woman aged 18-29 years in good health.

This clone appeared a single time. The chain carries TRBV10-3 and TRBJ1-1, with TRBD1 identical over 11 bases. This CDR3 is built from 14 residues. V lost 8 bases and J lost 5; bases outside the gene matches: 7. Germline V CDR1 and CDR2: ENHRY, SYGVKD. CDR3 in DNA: TGTGCCATCCGAGGACAGGGGGCGAGTACTGAAGCTTTCTTT. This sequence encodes CAIRGQGASTEAFF.

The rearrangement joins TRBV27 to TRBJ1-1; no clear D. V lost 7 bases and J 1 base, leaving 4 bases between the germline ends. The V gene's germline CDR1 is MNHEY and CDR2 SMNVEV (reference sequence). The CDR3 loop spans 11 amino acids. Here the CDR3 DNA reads TGTGCCAGCATTGGGAACACTGAAGCTTTCTTT. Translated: CASIGNTEAFF.

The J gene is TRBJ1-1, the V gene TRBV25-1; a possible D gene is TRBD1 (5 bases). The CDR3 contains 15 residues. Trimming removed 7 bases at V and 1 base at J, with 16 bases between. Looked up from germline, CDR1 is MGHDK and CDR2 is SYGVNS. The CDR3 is CASIEVGRANTEAFF. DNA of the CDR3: TGTGCCAGCATAGAGGTGGGCAGGGCGAACACTGAAGCTTTCTTT.

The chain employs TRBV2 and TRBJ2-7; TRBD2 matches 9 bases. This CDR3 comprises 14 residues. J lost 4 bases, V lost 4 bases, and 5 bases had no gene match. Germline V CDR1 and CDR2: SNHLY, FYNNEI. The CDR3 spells CASSVSGRGYEQYF. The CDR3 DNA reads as TGTGCCAGCAGTGTTAGCGGGAGAGGGTACGAGCAGTACTTC.

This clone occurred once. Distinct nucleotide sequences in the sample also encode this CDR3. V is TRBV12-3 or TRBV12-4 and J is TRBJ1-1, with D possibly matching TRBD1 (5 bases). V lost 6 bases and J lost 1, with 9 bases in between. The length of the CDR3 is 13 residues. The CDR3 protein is CASSLGRNTEAFF. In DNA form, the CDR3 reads TGTGCCAGCAGCCTGGGACGGAACACTGAAGCTTTCTTT.

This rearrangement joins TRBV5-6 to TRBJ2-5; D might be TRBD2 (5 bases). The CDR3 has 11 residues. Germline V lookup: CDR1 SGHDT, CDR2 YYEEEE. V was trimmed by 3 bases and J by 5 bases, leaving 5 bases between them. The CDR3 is CASSSGETQYF. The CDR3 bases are TGTGCCAGCAGCTCGGGGGAGACCCAGTACTTC.

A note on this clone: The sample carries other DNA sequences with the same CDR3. CDR3 in DNA: TGTGCCAGCAGCGTAGCGGGAGAGACCCAGTACTTC. This encodes CASSVAGETQYF. This chain uses TRBV9 with TRBJ2-5; D is uncertain. With 0 bases removed from V and 4 bases from J, the gap between germline ends came to 4 bases. CDR1 and CDR2 (germline): SGDLS, YYNGEE. The CDR3 extends over 12 amino acids.

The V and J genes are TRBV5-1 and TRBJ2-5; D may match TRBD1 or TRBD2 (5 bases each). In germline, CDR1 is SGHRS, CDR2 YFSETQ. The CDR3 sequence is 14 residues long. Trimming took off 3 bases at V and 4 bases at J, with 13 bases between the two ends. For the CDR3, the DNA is TGCGCCAGCAGCTCTTATGGGGGTACAGAGACCCAGTACTTC. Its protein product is CASSSYGGTETQYF.

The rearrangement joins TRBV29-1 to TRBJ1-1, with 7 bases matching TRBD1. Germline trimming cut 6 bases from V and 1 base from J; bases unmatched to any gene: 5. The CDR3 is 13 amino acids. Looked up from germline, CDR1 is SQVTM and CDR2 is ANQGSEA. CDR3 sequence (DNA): TGCAGCGTAGAACAGGGGAAGAACACTGAAGCTTTCTTT. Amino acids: CSVEQGKNTEAFF.

CDR3 protein: CASSLTRTSGNTIYF. Written as DNA, the CDR3 is TGTGCCAGCAGCTTAACCCGGACATCTGGAAACACCATATATTTT. The chain carries TRBV7-2 and TRBJ1-3; a weak D match, TRBD1 (5 bases). The CDR3 loop spans 15 amino acids. CDR1 is SGHTA and CDR2 is FQGNSA in the germline V gene. V lost 2 bases and J lost 1, with 9 bases in between.

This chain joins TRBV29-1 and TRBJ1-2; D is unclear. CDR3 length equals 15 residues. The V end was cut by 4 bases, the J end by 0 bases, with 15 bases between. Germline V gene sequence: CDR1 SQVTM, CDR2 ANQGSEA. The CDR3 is CSVVLGLETNYGYTF. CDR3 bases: TGCAGCGTTGTTCTGGGCCTTGAGACTAACTATGGCTACACCTTC.

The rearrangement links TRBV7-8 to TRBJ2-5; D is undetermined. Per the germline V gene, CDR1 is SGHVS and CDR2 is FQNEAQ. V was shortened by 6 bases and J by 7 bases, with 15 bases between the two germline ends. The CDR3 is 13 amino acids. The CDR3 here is CASRLITGGTQYF. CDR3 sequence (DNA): TGTGCCAGCAGACTCATTACGGGTGGGACCCAGTACTTC.

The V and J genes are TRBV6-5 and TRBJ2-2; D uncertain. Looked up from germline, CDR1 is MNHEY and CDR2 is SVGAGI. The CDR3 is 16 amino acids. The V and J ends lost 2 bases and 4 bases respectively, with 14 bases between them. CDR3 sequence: CASSYALGAATGELFF. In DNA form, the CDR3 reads TGTGCCAGCAGTTACGCCCTCGGCGCGGCCACCGGGGAGCTGTTTTTT.

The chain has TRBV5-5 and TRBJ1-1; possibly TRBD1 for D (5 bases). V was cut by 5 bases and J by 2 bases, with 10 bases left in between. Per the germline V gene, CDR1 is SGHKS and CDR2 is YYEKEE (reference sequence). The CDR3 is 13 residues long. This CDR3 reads CASSLTGNTEAFF. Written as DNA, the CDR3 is TGTGCCAGCAGTCTTACAGGAAACACTGAAGCTTTCTTT.

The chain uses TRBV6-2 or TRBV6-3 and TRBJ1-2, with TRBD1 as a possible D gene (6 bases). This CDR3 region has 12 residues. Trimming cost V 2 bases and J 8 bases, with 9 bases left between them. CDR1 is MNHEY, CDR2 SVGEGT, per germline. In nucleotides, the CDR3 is TGTGCCAGCAGTTACCCCAGGGGCGGCTACACCTTC. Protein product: CASSYPRGGYTF.

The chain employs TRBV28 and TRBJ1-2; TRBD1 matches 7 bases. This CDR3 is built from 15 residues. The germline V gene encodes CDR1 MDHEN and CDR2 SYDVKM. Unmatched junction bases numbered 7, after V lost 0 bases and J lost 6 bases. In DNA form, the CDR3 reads TGTGCCAGCAGTTTATGGGGGGGACAGTTGGATGGCTACACCTTC. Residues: CASSLWGGQLDGYTF.

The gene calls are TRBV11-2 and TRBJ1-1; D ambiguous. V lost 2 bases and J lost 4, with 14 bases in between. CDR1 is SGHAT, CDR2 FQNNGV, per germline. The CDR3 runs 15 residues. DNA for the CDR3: TGTGCCAGCAGCTTAAGGGAGTGGTCGAGCACTGAAGCTTTCTTT. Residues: CASSLREWSSTEAFF. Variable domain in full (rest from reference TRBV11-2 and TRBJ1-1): EAGVAQSPRYKIIEKRQSVAFWCNPISGHATLYWYQQILGQGPKLLIQFQNNGVVDDSQLPKDRFSAERLKGVDSTLKIQPAKLEDSAVYLCASSLREWSSTEAFFGQGTRLTVV.

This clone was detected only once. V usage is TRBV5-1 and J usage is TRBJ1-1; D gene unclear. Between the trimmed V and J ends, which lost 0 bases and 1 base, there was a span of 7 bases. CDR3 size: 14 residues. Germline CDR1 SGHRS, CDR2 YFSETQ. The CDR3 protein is CASSLAGRNTEAFF. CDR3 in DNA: TGCGCCAGCAGCTTGGCCGGACGGAACACTGAAGCTTTCTTT. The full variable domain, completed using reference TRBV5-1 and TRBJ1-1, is KAGVTQTPRYLIKTRGQQVTLSCSPISGHRSVSWYQQTPGQGLQFLFEYFSETQRNKGNFPGRFSGRQFSNSRSEMNVSTLELGDSALYLCASSLAGRNTEAFFGQGTRLTVV.

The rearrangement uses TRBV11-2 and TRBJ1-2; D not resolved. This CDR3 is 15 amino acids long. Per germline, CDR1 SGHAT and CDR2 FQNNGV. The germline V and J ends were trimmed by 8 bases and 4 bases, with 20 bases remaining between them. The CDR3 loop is CASLATSEGVYGYTF. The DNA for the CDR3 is TGTGCCAGCCTCGCTACCTCGGAGGGTGTCTATGGCTACACCTTC.

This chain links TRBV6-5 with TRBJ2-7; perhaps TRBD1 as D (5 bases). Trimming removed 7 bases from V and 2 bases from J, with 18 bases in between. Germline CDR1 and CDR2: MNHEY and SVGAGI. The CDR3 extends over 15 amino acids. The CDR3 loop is CASTPRKGPAYEQYF. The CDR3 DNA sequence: TGTGCCAGCACCCCCAGGAAGGGGCCGGCCTACGAGCAGTACTTC.

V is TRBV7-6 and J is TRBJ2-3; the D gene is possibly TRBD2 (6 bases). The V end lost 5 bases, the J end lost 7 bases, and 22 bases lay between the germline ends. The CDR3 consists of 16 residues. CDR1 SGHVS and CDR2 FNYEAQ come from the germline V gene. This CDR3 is CASSLSIGTPRNTQYF. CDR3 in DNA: TGTGCCAGCAGCCTCTCTATAGGGACTCCCAGGAATACGCAGTATTTT.

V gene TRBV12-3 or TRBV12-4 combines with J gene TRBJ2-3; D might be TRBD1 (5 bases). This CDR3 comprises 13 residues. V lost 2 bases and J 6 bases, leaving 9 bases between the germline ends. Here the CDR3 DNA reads TGTGCCAGCAGTTTAAGTGGGGCCGATACGCAGTATTTT. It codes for CASSLSGADTQYF.

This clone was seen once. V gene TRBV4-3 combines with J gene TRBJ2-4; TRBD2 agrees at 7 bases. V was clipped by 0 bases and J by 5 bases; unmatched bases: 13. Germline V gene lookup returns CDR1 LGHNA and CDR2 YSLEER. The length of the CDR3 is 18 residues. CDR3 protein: CASSQDLPGGEVQNIQYF. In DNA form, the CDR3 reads TGCGCCAGCAGCCAAGATCTTCCGGGGGGTGAGGTTCAAAACATTCAGTACTTC.